The 8 T cell receptor beta chains below all came from one sample that was sequenced in a study of Tregs in tolerant kidney transplant recipients. Data came from immunoSEQ multiplex PCR; TCRdb stores just in-frame clones and leaves some out. In the table there are some 240,000 clones, roughly 80% of which are singletons. Sequenced sample: CD4+ T cells from blood. The receptors were gathered from a human donor in good health.

Comments on this clone: This sample includes further DNA sequences coding for the same CDR3. The CDR3 sequence is CASSLDRMNTEAFF. DNA of the CDR3: TGCGCCAGCAGCCTTGACAGGATGAACACTGAAGCTTTCTTT. This chain uses TRBV5-1 with TRBJ1-1; maybe TRBD1 (6 bases). Trimming took off 4 bases at V and 0 bases at J, with 10 bases between the two ends. The V gene's germline CDR1 is SGHRS and CDR2 YFSETQ. The CDR3 spans 14 residues.

V gene TRBV18 combines with J gene TRBJ1-3; D is unresolved. CDR3 size: 15 residues. V lost 4 bases, J lost 4 bases, and 14 bases lay in between. Germline CDR1 is KGHSH and CDR2 is LQKENI. The CDR3 spells CASSQSSTDGNTIYF. The CDR3 region has the DNA TGTGCCAGCTCACAGAGTTCGACGGACGGAAACACCATATATTTT.

The CDR3 bases are TGCGCCAGCAGCTTGGCCCCCTCCGGGACTAGCGGTTCCTACGAGCAGTACTTC. Translation: CASSLAPSGTSGSYEQYF. The V call is TRBV5-1, the J call TRBJ2-7, with 11 bases lining up with TRBD2. V shed 0 bases and J 1 base; nucleotides not matched to a gene: 9. CDR3 length: 18 amino acids. Germline V gives CDR1 SGHRS, CDR2 YFSETQ.

The gene calls are TRBV11-2 and TRBJ2-7; D is perhaps TRBD2 (5 bases). Trimming pared 5 bases from V and 0 bases from J, leaving 11 bases between. The CDR3 length is 14 residues. The germline V gene has CDR1 SGHAT and CDR2 FQNNGV. CDR3 loop: CASSNDYNSYEQYF. DNA of the CDR3: TGTGCCAGCAGCAACGACTATAACTCCTACGAGCAGTACTTC. Complete variable domain (other parts from reference TRBV11-2 and TRBJ2-7): EAGVAQSPRYKIIEKRQSVAFWCNPISGHATLYWYQQILGQGPKLLIQFQNNGVVDDSQLPKDRFSAERLKGVDSTLKIQPAKLEDSAVYLCASSNDYNSYEQYFGPGTRLTVT.

This chain connects TRBV6-5 to TRBJ1-2, with a possible D match to TRBD1 (6 bases). Germline CDR1 is MNHEY and CDR2 is SVGAGI. The V end was cut by 6 bases, the J end by 5 bases, with 19 bases between. This CDR3 region has 15 residues. This CDR3 is CASRKGRGASYGYTF. The CDR3 DNA reads as TGTGCCAGCAGAAAAGGGCGGGGGGCGAGTTATGGCTACACCTTC.

The chain recombines TRBV7-2 with TRBJ2-7; D may correspond to TRBD1 or TRBD2 (6 bases each). The CDR3 totals 15 residues. Looked up from germline, CDR1 is SGHTA and CDR2 is FQGNSA. Trimming left V 2 bases short and J 4 bases short, with 15 bases between. This chain's CDR3 is CASSLRSGAIYEQYF. The CDR3 nucleotides are TGTGCCAGCAGCTTACGTTCGGGGGCGATATACGAGCAGTACTTC.

The V gene is TRBV5-3, the J gene TRBJ1-1, with 7 bases lining up with TRBD1. TRBV5-3 is an open reading frame, and its role is uncertain. The CDR3 length is 16 residues. V was pared by 1 base and J by 6 bases, with 12 bases of the junction left unmatched. CDR3 residues: CARSLFRGFVLAEAFF. CDR3 nucleotide sequence: TGTGCCAGAAGCTTGTTCAGGGGGTTCGTTCTGGCTGAAGCTTTCTTT.

The V gene is TRBV7-2, the J gene TRBJ1-2, with 12 bases lining up with TRBD1. With V trimmed by 5 bases and J by 8 bases, 6 bases remained unmatched. The germline gives CDR1 SGHTA, CDR2 FQGNSA. There are 14 residues in the CDR3. The CDR3 sequence is CASSRDRGQEGYTF. CDR3 in DNA: TGTGCCAGCAGCCGGGACAGGGGGCAGGAGGGCTACACCTTC.